Each of the 8 T cell receptor beta chains below was sequenced from the same sample in a study of cytomegalovirus exposure and HLA in healthy donors. Primers: 60 Vbeta forward and 13 Jbeta reverse. Data came from immunoSEQ multiplex PCR; TCRdb stores just in-frame clones and leaves some out. The sample holds 150,000 to 200,000 clones, 80% seen once. Sequences were obtained from PBMCs. The source is a woman in her fifties or sixties in good health and CMV-seronegative.

This clone was observed a single time. The J gene is TRBJ1-1, the V gene TRBV7-6; perhaps TRBD1 as D (5 bases). V was shortened by 7 bases and J by 5 bases, with 17 bases between the two germline ends. The germline V gene has CDR1 SGHVS and CDR2 FNYEAQ. The length of the CDR3 is 14 residues. The DNA for the CDR3 is TGTGCCAGCAACGCCCTTAACGGGGGAACTGAAGCTTTCTTT. Residues: CASNALNGGTEAFF.

This sequence joins TRBV5-6 and TRBJ2-1, with D possibly matching TRBD1 (5 bases). Germline lookup yields CDR1 SGHDT and CDR2 YYEEEE. V dropped 5 bases and J dropped 10 bases, with 13 bases sitting between them. The CDR3 has 12 residues. The chain's CDR3 is CASSRGSREQFF. The CDR3 DNA is TGTGCCAGCAGTAGGGGTTCAAGGGAGCAGTTCTTC.

The rearrangement joins TRBV7-2 to TRBJ1-2; TRBD1 matches 7 bases. The CDR3 sequence is 15 residues long. Per the germline V gene, CDR1 is SGHTA and CDR2 is FQGNSA. V lost 5 bases, J lost 6 bases, and 12 bases stayed unmatched. CDR3 DNA sequence: TGTGCCAGCAGCCCCCGGGGGGGGACAGTAAATGGCTACACCTTC. This encodes CASSPRGGTVNGYTF.

The chain has TRBV7-9 and TRBJ2-3; 8 positions agree with TRBD2. V dropped 3 bases and J dropped 4; count of bases not matched to a gene: 3. The CDR3 contains 14 residues. CDR1 SEHNR and CDR2 FQNEAQ come from the germline V gene (reference sequence). CDR3 region: CASSFGGDSDTQYF. In DNA form, the CDR3 reads TGTGCCAGCAGCTTCGGGGGGGACTCAGATACGCAGTATTTT.

The chain employs TRBV7-9 and TRBJ1-3; maybe TRBD1 (6 bases). The V end lost 4 bases, the J end lost 0 bases, and 10 bases lay between the germline ends. The V gene's germline CDR1 is SEHNR and CDR2 FQNEAQ (reference sequence). The CDR3 is 15 residues long. This CDR3 is CASSWTAISGNTIYF. In DNA form, the CDR3 reads TGTGCCAGCAGCTGGACAGCGATCTCTGGAAACACCATATATTTT.

V and J are TRBV19 and TRBJ1-2; no reliable D call. There are 13 residues in the CDR3. Germline V gene lookup returns CDR1 LNHDA and CDR2 SQIVND (reference sequence). V was shortened by 1 base and J by 4 bases, with 7 bases between the two germline ends. The CDR3 is CASSIGAVYGYTF. DNA of the CDR3: TGTGCCAGTAGTATAGGGGCTGTCTATGGCTACACCTTC.

The CDR3 coding sequence is TGTGCCAGCAGCAAAGCGGTTGGCAGGGTTGGGGAAAAACTGTTTTTT. Translation: CASSKAVGRVGEKLFF. The chain joins TRBV21-1 to TRBJ1-4; the DNA was not compared with TRBD1, the D call given in the table. TRBV21-1 is designated a pseudogene. The CDR3 length is 16 residues.

This clone has just a few counts. The chain links TRBV10-3 to TRBJ2-1, with a possible D match to TRBD1 (6 bases). The CDR3 spans 13 residues. From germline, CDR1 is ENHRY and CDR2 SYGVKD. Trimming removed 9 bases from V and 5 bases from J, with 14 bases in between. CDR3 in amino acids: CAINRARDNEQFF. For the CDR3, the DNA is TGTGCCATAAACAGGGCCCGCGACAATGAGCAGTTCTTC.